These 27 T cell receptor beta chains came from one sample sequenced in a study of blood T cell repertoires in COVID-19. Method: immunoSEQ multiplex PCR; TCRdb's copy keeps in-frame clones and lacks some. Of 150,000 or so clones listed, 85% to 90% were seen once; the top ten hold roughly 15%. Material: peripheral blood. The receptors shown here come from a woman aged 40 to 49 with acute or convalescent COVID-19.

The chain uses TRBV6-2 or TRBV6-3 and TRBJ2-2; the match to TRBD1 covers 11 bases. V shed 2 bases, J shed 2 bases, and the junction held 10 bases outside the gene matches. Germline-derived CDR1 and CDR2 are MNHEY and SVGEGT. The CDR3 has 19 residues. The CDR3 DNA reads as TGTGCCAGCAGTTACCCGGGACAGGGGGACCTGAGAAACACCGGGGAGCTGTTTTTT. Residues: CASSYPGQGDLRNTGELFF.

This chain uses TRBV7-8 with TRBJ1-3; D gene uncertain. The length of the CDR3 is 17 residues. Trimming removed 3 bases at V and 0 bases at J, with 15 bases between. From germline, CDR1 is SGHVS and CDR2 FQNEAQ. The CDR3, as DNA: TGTGCCAGCAGCTTGGCCAGCACGAGGGCCTCTGGAAACACCATATATTTT. It encodes CASSLASTRASGNTIYF.

This clone appeared once. V usage is TRBV5-8 and J usage is TRBJ2-2; TRBD2 agrees at 11 bases. Germline V gene sequence: CDR1 SGHTS, CDR2 YDEGEE. The trim removed 9 bases at V and 7 bases at J, leaving 2 bases unmatched. This CDR3 contains 12 residues. In DNA form, the CDR3 reads TGTGCCAACGGACTAGCGGGCGGGGAGCTGTTTTTT. This sequence encodes CANGLAGGELFF.

The chain combines TRBV19 with TRBJ2-7; 8 bases match TRBD2. Germline CDR1 is LNHDA and CDR2 is SQIVND (reference sequence). Unmatched junction bases numbered 13, after V lost 3 bases and J lost 0 bases. CDR3 length: 18 amino acids. The CDR3 reads CASSIGWSAGGASYEQYF. The CDR3 DNA sequence: TGTGCCAGTAGTATCGGTTGGTCGGCGGGGGGCGCCTCCTACGAGCAGTACTTC.

This sequence joins TRBV7-9 and TRBJ2-1; TRBD2 agrees at 7 bases. CDR3 length: 17 amino acids. Germline CDR1 SEHNR, CDR2 FQNEAQ (reference sequence). J lost 5 bases, V lost 5 bases, and 15 bases had no gene match. As DNA, the CDR3 is TGTGCCAGCAGCCCCTTCAACCGGGACTATCTCAACAATGAGCAGTTCTTC. The encoded protein is CASSPFNRDYLNNEQFF.

The chain is built from TRBV5-1 and TRBJ1-1, with D maybe TRBD1 (5 bases). V lost 4 bases, J lost 5 bases, and 15 bases lay in between. Germline CDR1 reads SGHRS; CDR2 reads YFSETQ. The length of the CDR3 is 14 residues. CDR3 in amino acids: CASSASDTLTEAFF. As DNA, the CDR3 is TGCGCCAGCAGCGCCTCGGACACCCTGACTGAAGCTTTCTTT.

The V call is TRBV25-1, the J call TRBJ2-7; no firm D call. V lost 4 bases and J lost 2, with 12 bases in between. The CDR3 spans 14 residues. The germline gives CDR1 MGHDK, CDR2 SYGVNS. In DNA form, the CDR3 reads TGTGCCAGCAGTGCCCAAGCGACGGCCTACGAGCAGTACTTC. Its protein product is CASSAQATAYEQYF.

The J gene is TRBJ1-1, the V gene TRBV7-2; the D is unclear. V gave up 4 bases and J gave up 4 bases, with 10 bases separating them. Germline loops: CDR1 SGHTA, CDR2 FQGNSA. CDR3 length: 13 amino acids. The CDR3: CASSWRASTEAFF. Written as DNA, the CDR3 is TGTGCCAGCAGCTGGCGGGCTAGCACTGAAGCTTTCTTT.

This chain connects TRBV3-1 (or the pseudogene TRBV3-2) to TRBJ2-1, with D possibly matching TRBD1 (5 bases). Per the germline V gene, CDR1 is LGHDT and CDR2 is YNNKEL (reference sequence). V lost 1 base and J 9 bases, leaving 10 bases between the germline ends. The CDR3 runs 13 residues. CDR3 coding DNA: TGTGCCAGCAGCCAAGGGCAGGGCTTTGAGCAGTTCTTC. Amino acid sequence: CASSQGQGFEQFF.

The chain joins TRBV4-1 to TRBJ2-5, with TRBD1 identical over 10 bases. The CDR3 consists of 16 residues. Germline values: CDR1 MGHRA, CDR2 YSYEKL. The V segment lost 1 base and the J segment 4 bases; nucleotides outside the gene matches: 6. CDR3 nucleotides: TGCGCCAGCAGCCAAGTCTGGACAGGGGGTTTAGAGACCCAGTACTTC. Translating it yields CASSQVWTGGLETQYF.

CDR3 DNA sequence: TGTGCCAGCAGCTTAGTGCGGGGCAGGGATTTCGACGAGCAGTACTTC. Translated, it gives CASSLVRGRDFDEQYF. The rearrangement joins TRBV7-8 to TRBJ2-7; D possibly corresponds to TRBD2 (6 bases). The CDR3 covers 16 residues. V lost 1 base to trimming and J lost 5 bases, with 18 bases between them. Germline loops: CDR1 SGHVS, CDR2 FQNEAQ.

The chain has TRBV7-9 and TRBJ1-1; the D gene is possibly TRBD1 (5 bases). The CDR3 is 14 residues long. With 5 bases removed from V and 2 bases from J, the gap between germline ends came to 12 bases. CDR1 and CDR2 (germline): SEHNR, FQNEAQ (reference sequence). The CDR3 sequence is CASSTKTANTEAFF. The CDR3 DNA is TGTGCCAGCAGCACCAAGACAGCAAACACTGAAGCTTTCTTT.

The chain combines TRBV30 with TRBJ1-4; perhaps TRBD1 as D (6 bases). V lost 2 bases and J 4 bases, leaving 14 bases between the germline ends. This CDR3 has 15 residues. From germline, CDR1 is GTSNPN and CDR2 SVGIG (reference sequence). CDR3 sequence: CAWSSVRGLNEKLFF. In DNA, the CDR3 is TGTGCCTGGAGTTCCGTCAGGGGCCTTAATGAAAAACTGTTTTTT.

J is TRBJ2-1 and V is TRBV9; the D gene is possibly TRBD2 (5 bases). Trimming removed 1 base from V and 12 bases from J, with 14 bases in between. This CDR3 spans 13 amino acids. The germline V gene has CDR1 SGDLS and CDR2 YYNGEE. This CDR3 reads CASSVTSRAPQFF. CDR3 bases: TGTGCCAGCAGCGTAACCTCGAGGGCGCCGCAGTTCTTC.

CDR3 in amino acids: CASSQQGSLYEQYF. In DNA form, the CDR3 reads TGCGCCAGCAGCCAACAGGGGAGCCTCTACGAGCAGTACTTC. The chain couples TRBV4-1 to TRBJ2-7, with D possibly being TRBD1 (6 bases). The V end was cut by 2 bases, the J end by 3 bases, with 11 bases between. This CDR3 comprises 14 residues. From germline, CDR1 is MGHRA and CDR2 YSYEKL.

The chain links TRBV6-6 to TRBJ1-2; no firm D call. CDR1 MNHNY and CDR2 SVGAGI come from the germline V gene (reference sequence). This CDR3 spans 15 amino acids. The V and J ends lost 3 bases and 4 bases respectively, with 15 bases between them. The CDR3 loop is CASSYSGGYRYGYTF. In nucleotides, the CDR3 is TGTGCCAGCAGTTATTCAGGAGGATACCGCTATGGCTACACCTTC.

The count of this clone is one. The genes are TRBV7-2 and TRBJ2-3; D may be TRBD2 (6 bases). CDR1 is SGHTA, CDR2 FQGNSA, per germline. This CDR3 is built from 14 residues. V lost 10 bases and J 3 bases, leaving 17 bases between the germline ends. The CDR3 reads CANGWRDSTDTQYF. The DNA of the CDR3 is TGTGCCAATGGATGGCGGGATAGTACAGATACGCAGTATTTT.

The genes are TRBV29-1 and TRBJ2-7; no firm D call. The ends were cut back, 4 bases at V and 1 base at J, with 8 bases in the middle. CDR3 length equals 12 residues. Germline CDR1 reads SQVTM; CDR2 reads ANQGSEA. CDR3 DNA: TGCAGCGTTGTACACGAATCCTACGAGCAGTACTTC. Amino acids: CSVVHESYEQYF.

The V gene is TRBV2, the J gene TRBJ2-1; TRBD1 agrees at 8 bases. From germline, CDR1 is SNHLY and CDR2 FYNNEI. Trimming took 4 bases from V and 4 from J; bases not matched to a gene: 6. The CDR3 has 15 amino acids. The CDR3 sequence is CASSVDREIYNEQFF. The CDR3 DNA reads TGTGCCAGCAGTGTGGACAGGGAAATTTACAATGAGCAGTTCTTC. Full variable domain (outside the CDR3, taken from reference TRBV2 and TRBJ2-1): EPEVTQTPSHQVTQMGQEVILRCVPISNHLYFYWYRQILGQKVEFLVSFYNNEISEKSEIFDDQFSVERPDGSNFTLKIRSTKLEDSAMYFCASSVDREIYNEQFFGPGTRLTVL.

The V gene is TRBV11-3, the J gene TRBJ1-1; 8 nucleotides line up with TRBD1. CDR3 size: 15 residues. Looked up from germline, CDR1 is SGHNT and CDR2 is YENEEA. J lost 7 bases, V lost 0 bases, and 7 bases had no gene match. The CDR3 region has the DNA TGTGCCAGCAGCTTAGACAGGGGGCATAGTGGTGAAGCTTTCTTT. Translated, it gives CASSLDRGHSGEAFF. The complete variable domain, with remaining parts taken from reference TRBV11-3 and TRBJ1-1, reads EAGVVQSPRYKIIEKKQPVAFWCNPISGHNTLYWYLQNLGQGPELLIRYENEEAVDDSQLPKDRFSAERLKGVDSTLKIQPAELGDSAVYLCASSLDRGHSGEAFFGQGTRLTVV.

In its sample, this clone was seen once. The V gene is TRBV6-2 or TRBV6-3, the J gene TRBJ1-1; TRBD1 matches at 9 bases. The V and J ends lost 5 bases and 6 bases, in that order; junction bases with no gene match: 7. CDR3 size: 14 residues. Germline CDR1 reads MNHEY; CDR2 reads SVGEGT. The CDR3 nucleotides read TGTGCCAGCAGTCTCGGGACAGGGACATCTGAAGCTTTCTTT. Translating it yields CASSLGTGTSEAFF.

The rearrangement joins TRBV19 to TRBJ2-1, with TRBD1 matching 9 bases. This CDR3 spans 16 amino acids. Germline CDR1 is LNHDA and CDR2 is SQIVND (reference sequence). V was pared by 3 bases and J by 4 bases, with 7 bases of the junction left unmatched. The CDR3 here is CASSISGTGPYNEQFF. In nucleotides, the CDR3 is TGTGCCAGTAGTATTTCGGGGACAGGGCCGTACAATGAGCAGTTCTTC. Full variable domain (outside the CDR3, taken from reference TRBV19 and TRBJ2-1): DGGITQSPKYLFRKEGQNVTLSCEQNLNHDAMYWYRQDPGQGLRLIYYSQIVNDFQKGDIAEGYSVSREKKESFPLTVTSAQKNPTAFYLCASSISGTGPYNEQFFGPGTRLTVL.

Here the CDR3 DNA reads TGTGCCACCAGTGGGGCGGGATCTAGCACAGATACGCAGTATTTT. As protein: CATSGAGSSTDTQYF. The rearrangement links TRBV24-1 to TRBJ2-3; D is possibly TRBD2 (6 bases). V shed 5 bases and J shed 0 bases, with 11 bases lying between them. Germline V gene sequence: CDR1 KGHDR, CDR2 SFDVKD. The length of the CDR3 is 15 residues.

The chain combines TRBV6-5 with TRBJ2-2; 7 bases are a match to TRBD1. Germline CDR1 is MNHEY and CDR2 is SVGAGI. Losses at the gene ends were 6 bases for V and 0 bases for J; bases not matched to a gene: 4. The CDR3 has 15 amino acids. CDR3 nucleotides: TGTGCCAGCAGACTGACAGGGTCGAACACCGGGGAGCTGTTTTTT. Translating it yields CASRLTGSNTGELFF.

V is TRBV18 and J is TRBJ2-1; 7 bases line up with TRBD2. CDR3 length: 15 residues. Per germline, CDR1 KGHSH and CDR2 LQKENI. The V gene end was trimmed by 0 bases and the J gene end by 7 bases; junction bases not matched to a gene: 6. As DNA, the CDR3 is TGTGCCAGCTCACCACCGGGACTACTAAATAATGAGCAGTTCTTC. It encodes CASSPPGLLNNEQFF.

V is TRBV9 and J is TRBJ2-3; D ambiguous. Trimming left V 1 base short and J 0 bases short, with 6 bases between. CDR3 size: 14 residues. Germline CDR1 SGDLS, CDR2 YYNGEE. CDR3 in amino acids: CASSVITSTDTQYF. CDR3 DNA sequence: TGTGCCAGCAGCGTAATTACTAGCACAGATACGCAGTATTTT.

In this sample, this clone turned up once. The gene calls are TRBV6-5 and TRBJ2-1, with 7 nucleotides matching TRBD2. This CDR3 is built from 16 residues. In germline, CDR1 is MNHEY, CDR2 SVGAGI. After removal of 2 bases from V and 2 bases from J, the junction contained 6 bases not matched to a gene. In DNA form, the CDR3 reads TGTGCCAGCAGTTACAGAGCGGGACGCCCCTACAATGAGCAGTTCTTC. This codes for CASSYRAGRPYNEQFF.